This TCR beta chain was found in a study of CD4 T cells in relation to SARS-CoV-2 and coronaviruses. Study overall: Negative control cultures got HIV-1 Nef peptides or no peptide.

The CDR3 covers 15 residues. Germline CDR1 and CDR2: LNHDA and SQIVND (reference sequence). With V trimmed by 5 bases and J by 4 bases, 7 bases remained unmatched. TCRdb's table, derived via immunoSEQ multiplex PCR, lists solely in-frame clones and lacks some. Of 18,000 or so clones in the sample, nearly 75% were seen once. CD4+ T cells from unexposed donors were obtained before the COVID-19 pandemic (2011-2018). After approximately ten days of culture, CD4+ T cells were isolated. On this clone itself: Its antigen remains unidentified.

This receptor was identified in a human donor in good health. This chain uses TRBV19 with TRBJ2-3; 9 bases agree with TRBD2. The sample consisted of CD4+ T cells from PBMCs, cultured in vitro. The CDR3 region has the DNA TGTGCCAGTAGTTTTTTAGCGGGGGCGCCAGATACGCAGTATTTT. Amino acids: CASSFLAGAPDTQYF.